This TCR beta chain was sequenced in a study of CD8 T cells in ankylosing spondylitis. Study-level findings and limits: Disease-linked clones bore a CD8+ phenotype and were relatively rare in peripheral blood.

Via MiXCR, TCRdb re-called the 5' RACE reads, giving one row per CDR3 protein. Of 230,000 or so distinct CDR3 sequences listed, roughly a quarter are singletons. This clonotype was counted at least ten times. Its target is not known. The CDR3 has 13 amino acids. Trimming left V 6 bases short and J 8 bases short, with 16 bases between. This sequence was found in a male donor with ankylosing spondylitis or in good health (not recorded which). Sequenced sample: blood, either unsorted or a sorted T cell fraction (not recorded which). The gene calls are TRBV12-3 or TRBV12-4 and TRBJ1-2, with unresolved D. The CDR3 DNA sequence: TGTGCCAGCAGCCCCGGGCCGGAGGTAGGCTACACCTTC. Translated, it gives CASSPGPEVGYTF.